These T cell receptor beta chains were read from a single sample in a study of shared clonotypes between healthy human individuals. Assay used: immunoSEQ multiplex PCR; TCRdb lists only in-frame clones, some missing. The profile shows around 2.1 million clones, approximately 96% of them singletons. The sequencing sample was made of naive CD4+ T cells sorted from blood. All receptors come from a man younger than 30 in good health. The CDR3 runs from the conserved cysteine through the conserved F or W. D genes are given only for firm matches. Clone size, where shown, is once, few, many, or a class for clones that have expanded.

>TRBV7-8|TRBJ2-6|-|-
CASTMSGANVLTF
TGTGCCAGCACAATGTCTGGGGCCAACGTCCTGACTTTC
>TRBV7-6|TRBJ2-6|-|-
CASSLGVNGANVLTF
TGTGCCAGCAGCTTAGGGGTAAACGGGGCCAACGTCCTGACTTTC
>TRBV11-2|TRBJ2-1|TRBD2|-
CASSLGRLAGVETNEQFF
TGTGCCAGCAGCTTAGGGAGACTAGCGGGAGTAGAAACCAATGAGCAGTTCTTC
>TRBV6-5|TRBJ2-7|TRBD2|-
CASSRGLEGYEQYF
TGTGCCAGCAGTCGCGGACTAGAGGGGTACGAGCAGTACTTC
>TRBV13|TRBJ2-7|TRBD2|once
CASRRLAYPTSYEQYF
TGTGCCAGCAGACGACTAGCGTACCCCACTTCTTACGAGCAGTACTTC
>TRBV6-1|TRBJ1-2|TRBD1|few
CASSESTGTFNGYTF
TGTGCCAGCAGTGAATCGACAGGGACTTTTAATGGCTACACCTTC
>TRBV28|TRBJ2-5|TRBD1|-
CASLGQVKETQYF
TGTGCCAGCCTAGGACAGGTGAAAGAGACCCAGTACTTC
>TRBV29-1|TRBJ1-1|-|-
CSVLGDTSGGSFF
TGCAGCGTTCTGGGAGACACCTCCGGGGGAAGCTTCTTT
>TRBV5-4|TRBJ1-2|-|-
CASSFQGSNYGYTF
TGTGCCAGCAGCTTCCAGGGATCTAACTATGGCTACACCTTC
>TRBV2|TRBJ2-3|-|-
CASSVPLDPRPPDTQYF
TGTGCCAGCAGTGTCCCACTAGACCCTCGTCCCCCAGATACGCAGTATTTT
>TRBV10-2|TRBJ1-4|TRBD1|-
CASSEQGGREKLFF
TGCGCCAGCAGTGAGCAGGGGGGGCGTGAAAAACTGTTTTTT
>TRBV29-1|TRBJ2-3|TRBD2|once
CSVRGNTDTQYF
TGCAGCGTGCGGGGGAACACAGATACGCAGTATTTT
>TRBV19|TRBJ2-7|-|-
CASSIQEGYEQYF
TGTGCCAGTAGTATCCAGGAGGGGTACGAGCAGTACTTC
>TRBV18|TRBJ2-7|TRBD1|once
CASSPLGTGYSYEQYF
TGTGCCAGCTCACCATTAGGGACAGGATATTCCTACGAGCAGTACTTC
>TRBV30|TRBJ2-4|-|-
CAWSPQVRAKNIQYF
TGTGCCTGGAGTCCCCAAGTCAGAGCCAAAAACATTCAGTACTTC
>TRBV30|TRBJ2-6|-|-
CAWSPSGANVLTF
TGTGCCTGGAGTCCTTCTGGGGCCAACGTCCTGACTTTC
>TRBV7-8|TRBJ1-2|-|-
CASSLASQEGYTF
TGTGCCAGCAGCTTAGCGTCTCAAGAGGGCTACACCTTC
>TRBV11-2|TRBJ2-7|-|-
CASSPDDEQYF
TGTGCCAGCAGCCCCGACGACGAGCAGTACTTC
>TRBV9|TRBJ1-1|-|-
CASTEGAGTNTEAFF
TGTGCCAGCACCGAAGGTGCGGGAACGAACACTGAAGCTTTCTTT
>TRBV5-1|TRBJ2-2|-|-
CASSFTSGELFF
TGCGCCAGCAGCTTTACATCGGGGGAGCTGTTTTTT
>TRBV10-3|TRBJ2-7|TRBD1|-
CAISATDRGGYEQYF
TGTGCCATCAGTGCCACTGACAGGGGGGGCTACGAGCAGTACTTC
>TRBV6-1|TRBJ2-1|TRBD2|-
CASRKLAGDNEQFF
TGTGCCAGCCGGAAACTAGCGGGGGACAATGAGCAGTTCTTC
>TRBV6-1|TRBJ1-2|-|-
CASSAFYGYTF
TGTGCCAGCAGTGCTTTCTATGGCTACACCTTC
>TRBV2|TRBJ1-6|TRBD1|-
CASSWDSVASPLHF
TGTGCCAGCAGTTGGGACAGTGTGGCCTCACCCCTCCACTTT
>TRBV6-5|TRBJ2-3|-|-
CASRGPGADTQYF
TGTGCCAGCAGGGGACCCGGGGCAGATACGCAGTATTTT
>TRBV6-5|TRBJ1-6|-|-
CASRTGTANSPLHF
TGTGCCAGCAGGACCGGGACGGCGAATTCACCCCTCCACTTT
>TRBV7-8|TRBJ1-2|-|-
CASSARGNGYTF
TGTGCCAGCAGCGCCCGGGGAAACGGCTACACCTTC